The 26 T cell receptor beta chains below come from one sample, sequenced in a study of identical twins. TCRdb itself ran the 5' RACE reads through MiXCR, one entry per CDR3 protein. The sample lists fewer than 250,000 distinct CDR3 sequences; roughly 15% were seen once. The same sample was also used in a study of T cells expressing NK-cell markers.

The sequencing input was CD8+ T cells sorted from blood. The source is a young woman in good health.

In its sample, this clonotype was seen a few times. The CDR3 here is CASSVGGSNEQFF. CDR3 DNA sequence: TGTGCCAGCAGCGTCGGGGGTTCCAATGAGCAGTTCTTC. The rearrangement links TRBV9 to TRBJ2-1; D possibly corresponds to TRBD2 (6 bases). CDR1 is SGDLS and CDR2 is YYNGEE in the germline V gene. This CDR3 is 13 amino acids long. Between the trimmed V and J ends, which lost 2 bases and 6 bases, there was a span of 9 bases. The full variable domain, its missing parts supplied by reference TRBV9 and TRBJ2-1, is DSGVTQTPKHLITATGQRVTLRCSPRSGDLSVYWYQQSLDQGLQFLIQYYNGEERAKGNILERFSAQQFPDLHSELNLSSLELGDSALYFCASSVGGSNEQFFGPGTRLTVL.

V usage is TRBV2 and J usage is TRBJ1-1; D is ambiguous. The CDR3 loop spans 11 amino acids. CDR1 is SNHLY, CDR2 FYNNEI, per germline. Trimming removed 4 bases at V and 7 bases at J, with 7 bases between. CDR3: CASSVPIEAFF. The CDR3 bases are TGTGCCAGCAGTGTACCGATTGAAGCTTTCTTT.

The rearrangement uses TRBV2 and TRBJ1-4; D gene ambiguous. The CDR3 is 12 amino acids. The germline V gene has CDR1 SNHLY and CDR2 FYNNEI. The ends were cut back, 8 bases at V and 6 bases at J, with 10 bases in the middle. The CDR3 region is CASDSGDEKLFF. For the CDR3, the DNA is TGTGCCAGCGATAGCGGGGATGAAAAACTGTTTTTT.

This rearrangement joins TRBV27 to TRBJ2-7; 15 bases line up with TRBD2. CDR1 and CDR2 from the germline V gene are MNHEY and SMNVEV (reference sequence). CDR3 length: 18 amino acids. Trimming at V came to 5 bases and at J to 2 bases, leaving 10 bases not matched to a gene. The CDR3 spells CASSDEGLAGGSTYEQYF. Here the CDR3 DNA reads TGTGCCAGCAGTGACGAAGGACTAGCGGGAGGGTCTACCTACGAGCAGTACTTC.

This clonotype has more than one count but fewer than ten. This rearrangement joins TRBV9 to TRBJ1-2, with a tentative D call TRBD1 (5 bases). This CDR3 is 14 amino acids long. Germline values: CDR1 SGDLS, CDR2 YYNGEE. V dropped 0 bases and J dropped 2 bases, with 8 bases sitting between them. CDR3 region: CASSVASGNYGYTF. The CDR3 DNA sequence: TGTGCCAGCAGCGTAGCTTCAGGGAACTATGGCTACACCTTC. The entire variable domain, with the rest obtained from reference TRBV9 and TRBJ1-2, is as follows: DSGVTQTPKHLITATGQRVTLRCSPRSGDLSVYWYQQSLDQGLQFLIQYYNGEERAKGNILERFSAQQFPDLHSELNLSSLELGDSALYFCASSVASGNYGYTFGSGTRLTVV.

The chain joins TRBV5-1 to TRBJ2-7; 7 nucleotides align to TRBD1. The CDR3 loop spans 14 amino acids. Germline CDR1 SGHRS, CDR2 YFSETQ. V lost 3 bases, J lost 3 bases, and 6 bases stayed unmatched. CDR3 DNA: TGCGCCAGCAGCTCGGACAGGCAAAACTACGAGCAGTACTTC. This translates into CASSSDRQNYEQYF.

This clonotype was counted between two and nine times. The CDR3 bases are TGTGCCAGCAGCATACCGGGACAGATTCACTATGGCTACACCTTC. Translating gives CASSIPGQIHYGYTF. V and J are TRBV7-9 and TRBJ1-2, with TRBD1 matching over 7 bases. The length of the CDR3 is 15 residues. After removal of 5 bases from V and 3 bases from J, the junction contained 9 bases not matched to a gene. Germline V CDR1 and CDR2: SEHNR, FQNEAQ (reference sequence).

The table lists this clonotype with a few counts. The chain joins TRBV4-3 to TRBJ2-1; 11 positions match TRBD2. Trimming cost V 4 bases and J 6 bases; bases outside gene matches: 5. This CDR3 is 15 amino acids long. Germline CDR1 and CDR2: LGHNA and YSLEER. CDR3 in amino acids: CASSPLLAGANEQFF. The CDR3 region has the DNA TGCGCCAGCAGCCCCCTACTAGCGGGAGCCAATGAGCAGTTCTTC.

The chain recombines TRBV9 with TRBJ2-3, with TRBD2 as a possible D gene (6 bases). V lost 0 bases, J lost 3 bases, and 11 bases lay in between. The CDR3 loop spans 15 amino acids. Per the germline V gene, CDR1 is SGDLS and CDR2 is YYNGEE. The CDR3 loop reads CASSVEGRETDTQYF. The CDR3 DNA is TGTGCCAGCAGCGTAGAAGGCCGGGAGACAGATACGCAGTATTTT.

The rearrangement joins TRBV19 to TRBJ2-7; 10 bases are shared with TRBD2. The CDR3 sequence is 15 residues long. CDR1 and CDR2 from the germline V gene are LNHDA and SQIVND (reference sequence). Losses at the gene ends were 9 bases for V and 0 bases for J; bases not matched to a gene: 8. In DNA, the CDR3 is TGTGCCAGCGCCCCAAGCGGGGGGGCCTCCTACGAGCAGTACTTC. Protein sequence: CASAPSGGASYEQYF. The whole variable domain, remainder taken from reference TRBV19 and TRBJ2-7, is DGGITQSPKYLFRKEGQNVTLSCEQNLNHDAMYWYRQDPGQGLRLIYYSQIVNDFQKGDIAEGYSVSREKKESFPLTVTSAQKNPTAFYLCASAPSGGASYEQYFGPGTRLTVT.

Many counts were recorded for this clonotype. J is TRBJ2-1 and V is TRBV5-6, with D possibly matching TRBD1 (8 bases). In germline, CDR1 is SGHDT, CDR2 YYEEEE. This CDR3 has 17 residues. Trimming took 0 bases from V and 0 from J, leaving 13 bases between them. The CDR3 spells CASSLAGGGSSYNEQFF. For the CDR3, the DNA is TGTGCCAGCAGCTTGGCAGGGGGCGGGAGCTCCTACAATGAGCAGTTCTTC.

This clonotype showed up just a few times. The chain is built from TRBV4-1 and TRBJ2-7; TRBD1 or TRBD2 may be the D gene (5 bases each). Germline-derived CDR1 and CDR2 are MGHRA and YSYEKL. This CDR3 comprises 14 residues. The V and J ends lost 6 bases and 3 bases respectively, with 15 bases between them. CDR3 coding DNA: TGCGCCAGCAGACTAGGGGACGGTGACTACGAGCAGTACTTC. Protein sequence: CASRLGDGDYEQYF.

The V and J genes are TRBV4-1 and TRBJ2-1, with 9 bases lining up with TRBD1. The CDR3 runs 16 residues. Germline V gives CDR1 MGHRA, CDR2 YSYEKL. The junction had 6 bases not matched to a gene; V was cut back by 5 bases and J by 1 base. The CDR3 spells CASSSSGTGSYNEQFF. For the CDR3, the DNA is TGCGCCAGCAGCAGCTCCGGGACAGGGTCCTACAATGAGCAGTTCTTC.

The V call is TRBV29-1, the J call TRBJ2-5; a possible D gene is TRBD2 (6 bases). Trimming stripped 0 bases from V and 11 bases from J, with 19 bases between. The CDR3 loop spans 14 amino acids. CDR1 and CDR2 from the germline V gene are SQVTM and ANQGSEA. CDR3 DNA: TGCAGCGTTGAAGAGAGGAGCCACCGGGGGACGCAGTACTTC. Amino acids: CSVEERSHRGTQYF.

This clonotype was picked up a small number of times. This chain's CDR3 is CASSATGGGAEELFF. For the CDR3, the DNA is TGTGCCAGCAGTGCCACCGGCGGGGGGGCCGAGGAGCTGTTTTTT. V and J are TRBV6-4 and TRBJ2-2; 9 nucleotides line up with TRBD2. CDR1 MRHNA and CDR2 SNTAGT come from the germline V gene. Trimming removed 4 bases from V and 10 bases from J; junction bases left unmatched: 10. CDR3 length: 15 amino acids.

CDR3 in amino acids: CASSVVAESSYEQYF. Here the CDR3 DNA reads TGTGCCAGCAGCGTAGTAGCGGAGAGCTCCTACGAGCAGTACTTC. The rearrangement joins TRBV9 to TRBJ2-7; TRBD2 might be the D (6 bases). CDR1 and CDR2 from the germline V gene are SGDLS and YYNGEE. The CDR3 totals 15 residues. V was clipped by 0 bases and J by 0 bases, with 10 bases between them.

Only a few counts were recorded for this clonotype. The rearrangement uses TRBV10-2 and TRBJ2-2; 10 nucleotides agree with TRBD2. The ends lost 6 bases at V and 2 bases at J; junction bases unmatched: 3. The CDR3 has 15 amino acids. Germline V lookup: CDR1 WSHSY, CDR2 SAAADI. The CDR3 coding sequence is TGCGCCAGCAGAGGGACTAGCGCAAACACCGGGGAGCTGTTTTTT. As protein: CASRGTSANTGELFF.

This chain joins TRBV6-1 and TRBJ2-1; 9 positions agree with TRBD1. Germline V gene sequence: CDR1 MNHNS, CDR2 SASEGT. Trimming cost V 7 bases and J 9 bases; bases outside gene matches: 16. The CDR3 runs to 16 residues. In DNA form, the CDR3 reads TGTGCCAGCACCGCGCCGGGGACAGGGTGGGAAGGTGAGCAGTTCTTC. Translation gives CASTAPGTGWEGEQFF.

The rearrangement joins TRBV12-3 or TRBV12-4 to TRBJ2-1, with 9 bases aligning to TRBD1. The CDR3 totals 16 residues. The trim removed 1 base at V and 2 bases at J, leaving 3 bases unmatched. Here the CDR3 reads CASSLGGQGPYNEQFF. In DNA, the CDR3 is TGTGCCAGCAGTTTAGGGGGACAGGGACCCTACAATGAGCAGTTCTTC.

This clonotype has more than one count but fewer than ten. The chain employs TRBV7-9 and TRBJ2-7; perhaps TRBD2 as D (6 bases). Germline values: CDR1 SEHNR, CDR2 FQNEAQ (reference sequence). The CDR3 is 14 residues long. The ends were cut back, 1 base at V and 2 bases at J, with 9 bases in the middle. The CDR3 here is CASSLGGVTYEQYF. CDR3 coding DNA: TGTGCCAGCAGCTTAGGGGGGGTAACCTACGAGCAGTACTTC.

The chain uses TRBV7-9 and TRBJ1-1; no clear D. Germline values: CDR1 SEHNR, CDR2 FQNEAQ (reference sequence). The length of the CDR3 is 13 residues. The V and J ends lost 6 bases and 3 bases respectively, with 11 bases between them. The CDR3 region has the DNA TGTGCCAGCAGGAGGGTTCTTGACACTGAAGCTTTCTTT. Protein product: CASRRVLDTEAFF.

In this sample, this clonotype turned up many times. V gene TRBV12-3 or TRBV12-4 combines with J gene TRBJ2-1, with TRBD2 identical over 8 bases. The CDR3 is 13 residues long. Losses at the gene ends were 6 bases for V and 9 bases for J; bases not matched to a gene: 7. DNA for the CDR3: TGTGCCAGCAGGACCGGGACTAGGGGTGAGCAGTTCTTC. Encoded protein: CASRTGTRGEQFF.

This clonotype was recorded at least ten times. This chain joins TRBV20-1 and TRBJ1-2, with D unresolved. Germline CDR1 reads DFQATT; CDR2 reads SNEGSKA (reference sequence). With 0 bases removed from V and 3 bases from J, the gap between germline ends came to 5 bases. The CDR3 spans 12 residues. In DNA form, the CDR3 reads TGCAGTGCTAGAGAGGGAGACTATGGCTACACCTTC. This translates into CSAREGDYGYTF.

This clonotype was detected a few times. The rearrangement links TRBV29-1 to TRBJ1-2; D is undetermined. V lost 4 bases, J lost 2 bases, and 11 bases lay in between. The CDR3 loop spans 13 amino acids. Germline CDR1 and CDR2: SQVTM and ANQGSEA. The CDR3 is CSVARLHNYGYTF. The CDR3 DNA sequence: TGCAGCGTTGCCAGGTTGCACAACTATGGCTACACCTTC.

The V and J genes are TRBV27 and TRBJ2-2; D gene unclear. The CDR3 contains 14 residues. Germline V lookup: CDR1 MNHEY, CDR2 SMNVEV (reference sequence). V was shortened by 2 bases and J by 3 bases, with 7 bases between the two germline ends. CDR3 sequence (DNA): TGTGCCAGCAGTTTAACCGCCTACACCGGGGAGCTGTTTTTT. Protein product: CASSLTAYTGELFF.

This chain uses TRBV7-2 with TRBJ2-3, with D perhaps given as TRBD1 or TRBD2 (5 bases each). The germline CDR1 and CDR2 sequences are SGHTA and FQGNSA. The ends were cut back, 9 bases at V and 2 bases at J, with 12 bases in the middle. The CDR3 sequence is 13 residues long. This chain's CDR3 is CASASGPTDTQYF. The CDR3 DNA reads TGTGCCAGTGCGTCGGGGCCCACAGATACGCAGTATTTT.